The rows below give T cell receptor beta chains drawn from one sample of a study of brain T cells in children with intractable seizures. The method was immunoSEQ multiplex PCR; TCRdb's version includes in-frame clones alone and lacks a portion of them. Counted here are around 100,000 clones, 85% to 95% occurring once; the ten biggest clones make up about 4%. Sequences were derived from peripheral blood, sampled at surgery. The origin of the receptors is a boy under three years old with hemimegalencephaly and intractable seizures. Each CDR3 is given with its conserved first and last residue. D genes are given only for firm matches.

v_gene,d_gene,j_gene,CDR3aa,CDR3nt
TRBV11-2,NA,TRBJ2-1,CASSLRRDSHDDEQFF,TGTGCCAGCAGCCTTCGTCGTGACTCTCACGACGATGAGCAGTTCTTC
TRBV11-2,TRBD2,TRBJ2-5,CASSFLAGVGETQYF,TGTGCCAGCAGCTTTCTAGCGGGAGTGGGAGAGACCCAGTACTTC
TRBV7-9,NA,TRBJ2-3,CASRYVPEDTQYF,TGTGCCAGCAGATACGTCCCCGAAGATACGCAGTATTTT
TRBV19,NA,TRBJ1-4,CASKFGAGRKEKLFF,TGTGCCAGTAAATTTGGGGCAGGCCGTAAGGAAAAACTGTTTTTT
TRBV9,NA,TRBJ2-7,CASSVLWGEQYF,TGTGCCAGCAGCGTCCTTTGGGGCGAGCAGTACTTC
TRBV11-2,TRBD1,TRBJ1-1,CASSYRGTEAFF,TGTGCCAGCAGCTACAGGGGTACTGAAGCTTTCTTT
TRBV7-3,NA,TRBJ2-1,CASSLTGSKDNEQFF,TGTGCCAGCAGCTTAACGGGTAGTAAGGACAATGAGCAGTTCTTC
TRBV2,NA,TRBJ2-5,CASTTAKGQETQYF,TGTGCCAGCACCACGGCGAAGGGACAAGAGACCCAGTACTTC
TRBV4-3,TRBD2,TRBJ2-3,CASSQEPGLAAYDTQYF,TGCGCCAGCAGCCAAGAGCCGGGACTAGCGGCCTACGATACGCAGTATTTT
TRBV6-1,NA,TRBJ2-7,CASSEALLLNSRKYF,TGTGCCAGCAGTGAAGCGCTTCTTCTCAACAGCCGCAAGTACTTC
TRBV10-3,TRBD2,TRBJ2-1,CANKREGGNEQFF,TGTGCCAATAAGCGGGAGGGGGGCAATGAGCAGTTCTTC
TRBV5-1,NA,TRBJ1-6,CASSVGNSPLHF,TGCGCCAGCAGCGTAGGAAATTCACCCCTCCACTTT
TRBV6-2/TRBV6-3,NA,TRBJ2-1,CASSYPDSSYNEQFF,TGTGCCAGCAGTTACCCCGACAGCTCCTACAATGAGCAGTTCTTC
TRBV27,NA,TRBJ2-3,CASSPRALSTDTQYF,TGTGCCAGCAGTCCCCGAGCCCTGAGCACAGATACGCAGTATTTT
TRBV7-6,NA,TRBJ2-3,CASSRGADTQYF,TGTGCCAGCAGCCGAGGCGCAGATACGCAGTATTTT
TRBV4-1,NA,TRBJ1-2,CASSQDGVNYGYTF,TGCGCCAGCAGCCAAGATGGGGTTAACTATGGCTACACCTTC
TRBV18,NA,TRBJ1-2,CASYKGPDGYTF,TGTGCCAGCTATAAGGGGCCGGATGGCTACACCTTC
TRBV10-2,NA,TRBJ1-4,CASSEAGSNEGKLFF,TGCGCCAGCAGTGAGGCAGGGAGTAATGAGGGAAAACTGTTTTTT
TRBV28,NA,TRBJ1-3,CASRASVGNTIYF,TGTGCCAGCAGGGCGTCTGTCGGAAACACCATATATTTT
TRBV19,NA,TRBJ2-7,CASGGPGRHSYEQYF,TGTGCCAGTGGGGGCCCGGGACGCCACTCCTACGAGCAGTACTTC
TRBV12-3/TRBV12-4,NA,TRBJ2-7,CASSLLVSEQYF,TGTGCCAGCAGTTTGCTAGTATCCGAGCAGTACTTC
TRBV19,TRBD2,TRBJ2-1,CASSIWAIAGGVYNEQFF,TGTGCCAGTAGTATTTGGGCCATAGCGGGAGGCGTTTACAATGAGCAGTTCTTC
TRBV9,NA,TRBJ1-2,CASSVGTQGGYGYTF,TGTGCCAGCAGCGTTGGGACGCAAGGAGGCTATGGCTACACCTTC
TRBV9,NA,TRBJ2-1,CASSTPAGGAQFF,TGTGCCAGCAGCACTCCCGCAGGGGGGGCGCAGTTCTTC
TRBV2,TRBD2,TRBJ2-1,CASRFSGSSSEQFF,TGTGCCAGCAGATTTAGCGGGAGCTCTTCTGAGCAGTTCTTC
TRBV3-1/TRBV3-2,NA,TRBJ1-3,CASSPSHSGNTIYF,TGTGCCAGCAGCCCGTCCCACTCTGGAAACACCATATATTTT